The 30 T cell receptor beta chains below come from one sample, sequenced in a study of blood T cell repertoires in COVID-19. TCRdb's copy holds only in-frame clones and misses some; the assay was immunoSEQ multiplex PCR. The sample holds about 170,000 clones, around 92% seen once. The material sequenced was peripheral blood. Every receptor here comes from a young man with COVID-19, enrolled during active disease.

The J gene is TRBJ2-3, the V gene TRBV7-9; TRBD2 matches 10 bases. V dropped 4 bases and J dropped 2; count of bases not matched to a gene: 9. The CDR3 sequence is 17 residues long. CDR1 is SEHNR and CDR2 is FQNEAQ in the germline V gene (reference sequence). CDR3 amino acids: CASSSGGSGGYTDTQYF. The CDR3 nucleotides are TGTGCCAGCAGCTCAGGCGGTAGCGGGGGGTACACAGATACGCAGTATTTT.

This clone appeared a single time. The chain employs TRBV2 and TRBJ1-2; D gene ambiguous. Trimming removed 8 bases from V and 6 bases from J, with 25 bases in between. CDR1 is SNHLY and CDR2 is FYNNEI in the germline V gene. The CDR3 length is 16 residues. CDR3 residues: CASPEGRGNQMNGYTF. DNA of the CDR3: TGTGCCAGCCCTGAAGGGAGAGGAAATCAAATGAATGGCTACACCTTC.

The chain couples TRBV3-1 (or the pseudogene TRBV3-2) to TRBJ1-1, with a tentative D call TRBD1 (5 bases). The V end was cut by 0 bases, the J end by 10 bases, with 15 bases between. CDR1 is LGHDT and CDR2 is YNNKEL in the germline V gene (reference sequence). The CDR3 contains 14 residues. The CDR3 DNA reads TGTGCCAGCAGCCAAGAAGGGCAGGGAGGTGTAGCTTTCTTT. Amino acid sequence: CASSQEGQGGVAFF.

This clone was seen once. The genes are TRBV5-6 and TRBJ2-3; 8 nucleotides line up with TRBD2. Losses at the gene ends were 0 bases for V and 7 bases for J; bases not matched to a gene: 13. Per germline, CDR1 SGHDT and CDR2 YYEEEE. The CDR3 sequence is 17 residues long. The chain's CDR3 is CASSLAGGTRAQNTQYF. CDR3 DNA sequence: TGTGCCAGCAGCTTGGCCGGTGGGACTAGGGCGCAAAATACGCAGTATTTT.

The CDR3 DNA reads as TGTGCCAGCAGTTTGGGGGACAGGGGGCCCCTCGGAGCTTTCTTT. Translating it yields CASSLGDRGPLGAFF. The chain combines TRBV27 with TRBJ1-1, with 12 positions matching TRBD1. This CDR3 has 15 amino acids. With 3 bases clipped from V and 10 bases from J, the junction kept 9 bases outside the gene matches. CDR1 is MNHEY, CDR2 SMNVEV, per germline (reference sequence).

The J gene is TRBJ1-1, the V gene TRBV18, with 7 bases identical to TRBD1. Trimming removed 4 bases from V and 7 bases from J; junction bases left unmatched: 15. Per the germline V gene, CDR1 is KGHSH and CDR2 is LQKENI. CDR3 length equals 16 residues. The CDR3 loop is CASSLGQDSGGNEAFF. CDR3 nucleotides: TGTGCCAGCTCACTCGGACAGGACTCGGGGGGGAATGAAGCTTTCTTT.

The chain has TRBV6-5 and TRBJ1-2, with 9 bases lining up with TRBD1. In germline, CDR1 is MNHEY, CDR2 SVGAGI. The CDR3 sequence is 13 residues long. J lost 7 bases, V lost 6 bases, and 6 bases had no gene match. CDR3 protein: CASRPTGGGGYTF. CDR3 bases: TGTGCCAGCAGACCTACAGGGGGCGGTGGCTACACCTTC.

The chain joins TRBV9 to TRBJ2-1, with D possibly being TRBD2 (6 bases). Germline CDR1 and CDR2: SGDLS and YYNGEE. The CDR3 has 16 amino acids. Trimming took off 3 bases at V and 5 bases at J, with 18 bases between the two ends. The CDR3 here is CASSARLEGWHNEQFF. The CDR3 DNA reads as TGTGCCAGCAGCGCAAGACTAGAGGGGTGGCACAATGAGCAGTTCTTC.

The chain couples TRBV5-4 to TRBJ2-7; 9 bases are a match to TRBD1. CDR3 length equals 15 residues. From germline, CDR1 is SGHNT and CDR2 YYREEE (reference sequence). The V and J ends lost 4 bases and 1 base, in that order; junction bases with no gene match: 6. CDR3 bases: TGTGCCAGCAGCCGTGGACAGGGGCTTTCCTACGAGCAGTACTTC. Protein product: CASSRGQGLSYEQYF. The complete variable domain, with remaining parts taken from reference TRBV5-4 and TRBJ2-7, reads ETGVTQSPTHLIKTRGQQVTLRCSSQSGHNTVSWYQQALGQGPQFIFQYYREEENGRGNFPPRFSGLQFPNYSSELNVNALELDDSALYLCASSRGQGLSYEQYFGPGTRLTVT.

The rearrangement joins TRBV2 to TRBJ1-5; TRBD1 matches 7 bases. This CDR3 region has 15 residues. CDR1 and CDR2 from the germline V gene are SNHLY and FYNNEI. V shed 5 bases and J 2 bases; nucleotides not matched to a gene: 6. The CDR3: CASSYDRVGNQPQHF. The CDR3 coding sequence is TGTGCCAGCAGTTACGACAGGGTGGGCAATCAGCCCCAGCATTTT.

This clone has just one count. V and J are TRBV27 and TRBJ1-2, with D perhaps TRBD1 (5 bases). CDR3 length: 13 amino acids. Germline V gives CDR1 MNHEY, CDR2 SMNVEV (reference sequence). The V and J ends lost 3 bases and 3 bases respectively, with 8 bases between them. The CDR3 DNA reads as TGTGCCAGCAGTTTTGACAGCTACTATGGCTACACCTTC. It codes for CASSFDSYYGYTF.

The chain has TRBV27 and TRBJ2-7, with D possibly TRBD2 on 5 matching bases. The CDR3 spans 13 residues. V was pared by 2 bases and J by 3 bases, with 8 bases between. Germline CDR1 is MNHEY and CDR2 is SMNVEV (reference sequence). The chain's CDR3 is CASSLRGNYEQYF. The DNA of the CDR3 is TGTGCCAGCAGTTTAAGAGGGAACTACGAGCAGTACTTC.

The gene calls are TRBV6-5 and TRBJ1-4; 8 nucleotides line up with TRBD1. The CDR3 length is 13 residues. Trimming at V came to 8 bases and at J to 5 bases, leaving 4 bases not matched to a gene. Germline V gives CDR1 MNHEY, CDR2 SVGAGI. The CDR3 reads CASLYRGNEKLFF. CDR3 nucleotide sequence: TGTGCCAGCTTGTACAGGGGGAATGAAAAACTGTTTTTT.

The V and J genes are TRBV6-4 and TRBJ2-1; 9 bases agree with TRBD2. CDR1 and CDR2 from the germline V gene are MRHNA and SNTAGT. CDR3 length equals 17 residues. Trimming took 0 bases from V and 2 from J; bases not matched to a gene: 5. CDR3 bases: TGTGCCAGCAGTGACTCGGGGGCTAGCGGGACCTACAATGAGCAGTTCTTC. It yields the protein CASSDSGASGTYNEQFF.

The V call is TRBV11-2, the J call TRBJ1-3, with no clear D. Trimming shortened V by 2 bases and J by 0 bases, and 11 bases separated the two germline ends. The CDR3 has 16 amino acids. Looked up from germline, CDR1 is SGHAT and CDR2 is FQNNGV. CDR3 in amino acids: CASSLSRGSSGNTIYF. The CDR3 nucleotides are TGTGCCAGCAGCTTATCTCGTGGCTCCTCTGGAAACACCATATATTTT.

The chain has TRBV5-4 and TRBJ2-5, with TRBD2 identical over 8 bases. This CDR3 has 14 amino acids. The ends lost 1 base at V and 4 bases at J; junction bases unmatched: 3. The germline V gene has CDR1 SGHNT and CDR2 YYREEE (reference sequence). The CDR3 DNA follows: TGTGCCAGCAGCTTGTCCGGGAGGGGAGAGACCCAGTACTTC. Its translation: CASSLSGRGETQYF. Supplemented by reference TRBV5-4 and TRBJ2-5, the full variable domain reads ETGVTQSPTHLIKTRGQQVTLRCSSQSGHNTVSWYQQALGQGPQFIFQYYREEENGRGNFPPRFSGLQFPNYSSELNVNALELDDSALYLCASSLSGRGETQYFGPGTRLLVL.

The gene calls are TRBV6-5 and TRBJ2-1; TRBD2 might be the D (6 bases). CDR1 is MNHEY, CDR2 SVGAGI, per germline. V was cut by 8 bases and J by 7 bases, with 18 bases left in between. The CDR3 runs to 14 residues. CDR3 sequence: CASETSSQRNEQFF. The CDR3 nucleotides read TGTGCCAGCGAGACTAGTAGCCAAAGGAATGAGCAGTTCTTC.

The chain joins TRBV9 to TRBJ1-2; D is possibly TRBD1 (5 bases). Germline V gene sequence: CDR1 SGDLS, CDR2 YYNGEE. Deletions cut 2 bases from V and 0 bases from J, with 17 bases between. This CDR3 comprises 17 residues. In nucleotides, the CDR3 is TGTGCCAGCAGCGTCCAGGGACGGGGGAATACTAACTATGGCTACACCTTC. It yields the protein CASSVQGRGNTNYGYTF.

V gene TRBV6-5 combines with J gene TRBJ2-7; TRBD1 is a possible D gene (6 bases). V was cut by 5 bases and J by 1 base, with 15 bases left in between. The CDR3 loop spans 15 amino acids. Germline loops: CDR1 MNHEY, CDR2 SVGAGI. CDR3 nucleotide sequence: TGTGCCAGCAGTCCAATCGACACAGGGTCCTACGAGCAGTACTTC. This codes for CASSPIDTGSYEQYF.

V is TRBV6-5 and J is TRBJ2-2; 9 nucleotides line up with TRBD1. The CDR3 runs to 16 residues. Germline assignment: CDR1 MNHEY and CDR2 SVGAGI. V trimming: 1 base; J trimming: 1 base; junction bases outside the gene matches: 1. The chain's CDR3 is CASSYWGQGNTGELFF. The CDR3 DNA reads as TGTGCCAGCAGTTACTGGGGACAGGGGAACACCGGGGAGCTGTTTTTT.

The CDR3 coding sequence is TGTGCCAGCAGTCCCTCCGGGACAAATAACTATGGCTACACCTTC. Translated, it gives CASSPSGTNNYGYTF. The genes are TRBV28 and TRBJ1-2; possibly TRBD1 for D (6 bases). Germline V lookup: CDR1 MDHEN, CDR2 SYDVKM. The ends were cut back, 5 bases at V and 1 base at J, with 14 bases in the middle. There are 15 residues in the CDR3.

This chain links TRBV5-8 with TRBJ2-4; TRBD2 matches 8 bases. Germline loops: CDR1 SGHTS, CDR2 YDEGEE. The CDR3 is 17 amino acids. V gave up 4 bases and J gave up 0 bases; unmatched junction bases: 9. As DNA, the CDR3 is TGTGCCAGCAGCGCCGTCGGGAGGGCCGGAGCCAAAAACATTCAGTACTTC. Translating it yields CASSAVGRAGAKNIQYF.

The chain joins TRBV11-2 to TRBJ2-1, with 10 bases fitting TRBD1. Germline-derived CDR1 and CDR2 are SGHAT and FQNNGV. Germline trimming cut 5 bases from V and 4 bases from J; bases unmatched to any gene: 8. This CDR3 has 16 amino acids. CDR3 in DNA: TGTGCCAGCAGCCTAGTGACAGGGGGCATATACAATGAGCAGTTCTTC. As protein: CASSLVTGGIYNEQFF.

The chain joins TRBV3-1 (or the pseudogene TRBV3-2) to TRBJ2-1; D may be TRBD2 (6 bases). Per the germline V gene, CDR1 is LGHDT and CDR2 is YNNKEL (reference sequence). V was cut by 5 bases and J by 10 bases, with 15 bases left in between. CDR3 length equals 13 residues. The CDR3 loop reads CASSSPGLWEQFF. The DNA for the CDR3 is TGTGCCAGCAGCTCTCCGGGACTCTGGGAGCAGTTCTTC.

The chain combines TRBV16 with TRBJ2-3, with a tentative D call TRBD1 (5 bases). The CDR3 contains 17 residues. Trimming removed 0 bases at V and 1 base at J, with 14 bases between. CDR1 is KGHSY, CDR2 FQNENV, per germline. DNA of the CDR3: TGTGCCAGCAGCCAATCTCAGGGTCGAATCGGCACAGATACGCAGTATTTT. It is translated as CASSQSQGRIGTDTQYF.

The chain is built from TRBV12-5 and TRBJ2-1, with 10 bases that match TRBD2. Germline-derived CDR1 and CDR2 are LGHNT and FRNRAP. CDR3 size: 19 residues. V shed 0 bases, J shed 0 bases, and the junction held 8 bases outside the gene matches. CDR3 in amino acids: CASGLVLAGGRSSYNEQFF. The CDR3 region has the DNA TGTGCTAGTGGTTTGGTGTTAGCGGGGGGCCGGAGCTCCTACAATGAGCAGTTCTTC.

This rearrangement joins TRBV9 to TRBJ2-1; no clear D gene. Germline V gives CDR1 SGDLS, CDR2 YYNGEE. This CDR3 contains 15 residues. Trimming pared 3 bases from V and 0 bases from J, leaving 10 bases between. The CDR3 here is CASSDGANSYNEQFF. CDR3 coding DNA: TGTGCCAGCAGCGATGGAGCTAACTCCTACAATGAGCAGTTCTTC.

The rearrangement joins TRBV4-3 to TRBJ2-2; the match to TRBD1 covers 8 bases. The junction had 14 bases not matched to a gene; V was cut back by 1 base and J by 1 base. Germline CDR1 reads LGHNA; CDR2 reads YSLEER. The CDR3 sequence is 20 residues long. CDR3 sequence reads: CASSQVAWAEGTGNTGELFF. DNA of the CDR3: TGCGCCAGCAGCCAAGTTGCTTGGGCGGAAGGGACAGGGAACACCGGGGAGCTGTTTTTT.

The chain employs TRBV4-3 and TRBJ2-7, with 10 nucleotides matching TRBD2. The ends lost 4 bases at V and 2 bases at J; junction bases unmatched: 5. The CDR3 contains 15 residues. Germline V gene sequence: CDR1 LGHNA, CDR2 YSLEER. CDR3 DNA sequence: TGCGCCAGCAGCCCGGGACTAGCGCTTACCTACGAGCAGTACTTC. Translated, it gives CASSPGLALTYEQYF.

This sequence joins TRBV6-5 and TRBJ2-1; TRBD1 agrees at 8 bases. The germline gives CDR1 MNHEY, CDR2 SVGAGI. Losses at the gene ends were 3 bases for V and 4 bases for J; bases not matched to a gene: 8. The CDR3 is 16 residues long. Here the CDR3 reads CASSYSGTGVYNEQFF. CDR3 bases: TGTGCCAGCAGTTATTCCGGGACAGGAGTTTACAATGAGCAGTTCTTC.